Listed below are T cell receptor beta chains from one sample, sequenced in a study of response to subunit inactivated influenza vaccine. TCRdb analysed the RT-PCR reads with MiXCR anew, one entry per CDR3 protein. The top ten clones hold about 25% of a sample with approximately 170,000 distinct CDR3 sequences, around 15% of them seen once. This sample comprised CD8+ T cells sorted from PBMCs, obtained 5 to 6 days after vaccination. All receptors derive from a man aged 50-59 years who received an inactivated influenza vaccine. Both conserved end residues are part of each CDR3. The D gene is left open where the match is weak. Clone sizes are given selectively: once, few, many, or a class where the clone is expanded.

d_call	j_call	clone_size	v_call	cdr3_nt	cdr3_aa
-	TRBJ2-4	many	TRBV12-3/TRBV12-4	TGTGCCAGCAGTCCCCAGGGTGGCAAAAACATTCAGTACTTC	CASSPQGGKNIQYF
TRBD1	TRBJ2-7	few	TRBV6-2/TRBV6-3	TGTGCCAGCAGTTACTCGGACAGGGGATTCTACGAGCAGTACTTC	CASSYSDRGFYEQYF
TRBD2	TRBJ2-7	-	TRBV4-3	TGCGCCAGCAGCCAAGGTCGGGGGGTGGCCTACGAGCAGTACTTC	CASSQGRGVAYEQYF
-	TRBJ2-7	-	TRBV5-5	TGTGCCAGCAGCGAGACCAGGGGATCCTACGAGCAGTACTTC	CASSETRGSYEQYF
TRBD1	TRBJ1-2	few	TRBV12-3/TRBV12-4	TGTGCCAGCAGCCCCAGGGGGCGACCCCGGGATGGCTACACCTTC	CASSPRGRPRDGYTF
TRBD1	TRBJ1-1	few	TRBV7-8	TGTGCCAGCAGCCGGGGCCGGGGACAGGCTTTTATGAACACTGAAGCTTTCTTT	CASSRGRGQAFMNTEAFF
-	TRBJ2-7	-	TRBV20-1	TGCAGTGGTTTGTGGGTGGGGTCCTACGAGCAGTACTTC	CSGLWVGSYEQYF
TRBD2	TRBJ2-7	few	TRBV4-1	TGCGCCAGCAGCCAATCGGGACTAGCGGGAGCCATGGAGCAGTACTTC	CASSQSGLAGAMEQYF
-	TRBJ2-1	few	TRBV7-9	TGTGCCAGCAGCTCTGTGGCCTACAATGAGCAGTTCTTC	CASSSVAYNEQFF
TRBD2	TRBJ2-3	few	TRBV7-2	TGTGCCAGCAGCTTAGGGGAGGTGCGGGAGACCACAGATACGCAGTATTTT	CASSLGEVRETTDTQYF
-	TRBJ2-7	few	TRBV9	TGTGCCAGCAGCGTGGGGACCGACTCCTACGAGCAGTACTTC	CASSVGTDSYEQYF
-	TRBJ2-1	few	TRBV6-2/TRBV6-3	TGTGCCAGCACATTTGCTATCTCCTACAATGAGCAGTTCTTC	CASTFAISYNEQFF
-	TRBJ2-1	few	TRBV10-3	TGTGCCTTGAGGATGGGGGCGGACAATGAGCAGTTCTTC	CALRMGADNEQFF
-	TRBJ2-7	few	TRBV2	TGTGCCAGCAGTGAAAAGTCGGGATCCTACGAGCAGTACTTC	CASSEKSGSYEQYF
TRBD2	TRBJ2-5	few	TRBV6-5	TGTGCCAGCAGTTTGGGACTAGCGGGAGGAAGAGAAGAGACCCAGTACTTC	CASSLGLAGGREETQYF
-	TRBJ2-3	-	TRBV4-3	TGCGCCAGCAGCTCCGAGAGCCGGTCGGAGGATACGCAGTATTTT	CASSSESRSEDTQYF
-	TRBJ2-1	-	TRBV7-9	TGTGCCAGCAGCTTAATGGGAGACCACACCTATGAGCAGTTCTTC	CASSLMGDHTYEQFF
-	TRBJ1-2	few	TRBV30	TGTGCCTGGAGTGACCTACACTTTAACTATGGCTACACCTTC	CAWSDLHFNYGYTF
-	TRBJ2-7	few	TRBV10-3	TGTGCCATCATGGGCGACGGGAGCTCCTACGAGCAGTACTTC	CAIMGDGSSYEQYF
TRBD1	TRBJ1-4	-	TRBV7-6	TGTGCCAGCAGCGCCCGGGACAGGAGAGGTGAAAAACTGTTTTTT	CASSARDRRGEKLFF
-	TRBJ2-2	few	TRBV7-6	TGTGCCAGCAGTCCCGGGCTTCCCCCCACCGGGGAGCTGTTTTTT	CASSPGLPPTGELFF
-	TRBJ2-7	-	TRBV7-6	TGTGCCAGCAGCTTGGGTGACACGTACGAGCAGTACTTC	CASSLGDTYEQYF